This TCR beta chain was captured in a study of cytomegalovirus exposure and HLA in healthy donors. With 60 Vbeta and 13 Jbeta primers, the PCR was carried out. Assay used: immunoSEQ multiplex PCR; TCRdb lists only in-frame clones, some missing. The sample consists of about 130,000 clones, around 77% of them appearing once. The study's findings and limits: The investigators catalogued about 170 TCR beta chains as cytomegalovirus-associated. According to a later analysis, donors in an Asian-associated ancestry cluster reportedly had fewer N-insertions than the roughly 670-donor mean. Most TCR beta V segments were productive about 87% or about 30% of the time in an earlier analysis.

Trimming pared 6 bases from V and 6 bases from J, leaving 12 bases between. CDR1 and CDR2 (germline): MNHNY, SVGAGI (reference sequence). The length of the CDR3 is 13 residues. This clone is a singleton in its sample. Its target is unknown. This chain uses TRBV6-6 with TRBJ1-5, with D perhaps matching TRBD1 (5 bases). The TCR was taken from a male donor in good health and CMV-seropositive. The sequenced sample consisted of PBMCs. In DNA form, the CDR3 reads TGTGCCAGCAGCCTGGACAAGATTCAGCCCCAGCATTTT. Amino acid sequence: CASSLDKIQPQHF.